This T cell receptor beta chain was sequenced for a study of blood T cell repertoires in COVID-19. The wider study: Samples of COVID-19 (acute and convalescent) were obtained from the United States, Italy and Spain. Sources were T cells, B-cell-depleted T cells, or PBMCs; the material itself was cDNA or gDNA.

CDR3 length equals 11 residues. V shed 6 bases and J shed 11 bases, with 13 bases lying between them. Original processing notes: Estimated nucleated cell counts came from reference gene primer amplification. Using immunoSEQ multiplex PCR, the repertoire was profiled, and TCRdb retains in-frame clones only, with some absent. D and trimming were read from the DNA, whereas the V and J calls and clone size are those reported in that table. The sample contains about 91,000 clones, 88% of which appear only once. The genes are TRBV12-3 or TRBV12-4 and TRBJ1-1; weak D call: TRBD1 (5 bases). The sequence was obtained from a woman older than 75 with active COVID-19. Specimen: peripheral blood. The CDR3 loop is CASSVGVGAFF. The CDR3 DNA reads TGTGCCAGCAGCGTAGGGGTAGGGGCTTTCTTT.